A single sample gave rise to the 10 T cell receptor beta chains below, sequenced in a study of OX40 agonist ivuxolimab in advanced cancers. Library preparation used the immunoSEQ multiplex PCR assay. TCRdb provides this immuneACCESS table in a form limited to in-frame rearrangements. Some clones are lacking; in checked studies, under half of them reflect an unresolved V gene, and why the rest are absent is not known. The sample has approximately 80,000 clones on record, approximately 90% of them singletons. The ten largest make up over 0.15% of the sample. This sample comprised CD4+ or CD8+ T cells sorted from blood, obtained in a trial of the OX40 agonist ivuxolimab. The receptor set was obtained from an adult with an advanced solid tumor such as melanoma, head and neck, liver or kidney cancer.

CDR3 bases: TGTGCCATCTTGCTAGCGGGGGGGGAGCAGTTCTTC. Protein product: CAILLAGGEQFF. The chain recombines TRBV5-4 with TRBJ2-1, with TRBD2 identical over 12 bases. J lost 10 bases, V lost 9 bases, and 5 bases had no gene match. Looked up from germline, CDR1 is SGHNT and CDR2 is YYREEE (reference sequence). The CDR3 consists of 12 residues.

This clone was recorded only once. The rearrangement uses TRBV5-8 and TRBJ1-1; D uncertain. This CDR3 has 12 amino acids. Germline V lookup: CDR1 SGHTS, CDR2 YDEGEE. V lost 6 bases and J 0 bases, leaving 6 bases between the germline ends. The CDR3 region is CASTELNTEAFF. The CDR3 DNA reads TGTGCCAGCACAGAGTTGAACACTGAAGCTTTCTTT. The full variable domain, rest sourced from reference TRBV5-8 and TRBJ1-1, is EAGVTQSPTHLIKTRGQQATLRCSPISGHTSVYWYQQALGLGLQFLLWYDEGEERNRGNFPPRFSGRQFPNYSSELNVNALELEDSALYLCASTELNTEAFFGQGTRLTVV.

The rearrangement joins TRBV5-1 to TRBJ2-5, with D unclear. Trimming removed 2 bases from V and 5 bases from J, with 7 bases in between. Germline assignment: CDR1 SGHRS and CDR2 YFSETQ. The CDR3 runs 12 residues. The CDR3 DNA reads as TGCGCCAGCAGCTTACCCCAGGAGACCCAGTACTTC. Translation: CASSLPQETQYF.

The table lists this clone with a count of one. This sequence joins TRBV5-1 and TRBJ1-1; perhaps TRBD1 as D (5 bases). This CDR3 spans 14 amino acids. V was shortened by 4 bases and J by 0 bases, with 10 bases between the two germline ends. From germline, CDR1 is SGHRS and CDR2 YFSETQ. For the CDR3, the DNA is TGCGCCAGCAGCCCGGGACCCATGAACACTGAAGCTTTCTTT. Its translation: CASSPGPMNTEAFF.

The chain recombines TRBV7-9 with TRBJ1-1; TRBD1 is a possible D gene (6 bases). Germline V gene data show CDR1 as SEHNR and CDR2 as FQNEAQ (reference sequence). The CDR3 sequence is 16 residues long. With 5 bases removed from V and 1 base from J, the gap between germline ends came to 17 bases. This CDR3 is CASSPSYGTQNTEAFF. The CDR3 coding sequence is TGTGCCAGCAGCCCCTCTTACGGGACACAGAACACTGAAGCTTTCTTT.

The rearrangement links TRBV2 to TRBJ2-6; D gene ambiguous. V shed 6 bases and J shed 0 bases, with 21 bases lying between them. Germline values: CDR1 SNHLY, CDR2 FYNNEI. The CDR3 consists of 19 residues. This chain's CDR3 is CASRLSSVLARSGANVLTF. In nucleotides, the CDR3 is TGTGCCAGCAGGTTATCCTCAGTGTTGGCTCGCTCTGGGGCCAACGTCCTGACTTTC.

The rearrangement links TRBV5-5 to TRBJ1-2; 9 bases line up with TRBD1. CDR3 length: 14 amino acids. Germline CDR1 and CDR2: SGHKS and YYEKEE (reference sequence). Unmatched junction bases numbered 9, after V lost 4 bases and J lost 8 bases. The CDR3 nucleotides are TGTGCCAGCAGCCCTGGACAGGGGATCGTCGGCTACACCTTC. Its translation is CASSPGQGIVGYTF.

This clone turned up a few times. The chain employs TRBV30 and TRBJ1-1; D gene ambiguous. In germline, CDR1 is GTSNPN, CDR2 SVGIG (reference sequence). This CDR3 spans 11 amino acids. Trimming removed 2 bases from V and 4 bases from J, with 5 bases in between. This CDR3 is CAWSPGTEAFF. CDR3 nucleotide sequence: TGTGCCTGGAGTCCAGGCACTGAAGCTTTCTTT.

The chain has TRBV5-1 and TRBJ1-4; D uncertain. There are 15 residues in the CDR3. The V and J ends lost 1 base and 7 bases respectively, with 14 bases between them. CDR1 and CDR2 (germline): SGHRS, YFSETQ. CDR3 in amino acids: CASSLLGTEGEKLFF. The CDR3 DNA sequence: TGCGCCAGCAGCTTGTTAGGAACGGAGGGTGAAAAACTGTTTTTT.

The chain carries TRBV14 and TRBJ2-7; 8 bases fit TRBD1. After removal of 4 bases from V and 1 base from J, the junction contained 9 bases not matched to a gene. This CDR3 is 16 amino acids long. Germline V CDR1 and CDR2: SGHDN, FVKESK. CDR3 sequence: CASSRDQGARSYEQYF. For the CDR3, the DNA is TGTGCCAGCAGCCGTGATCAGGGGGCAAGGTCCTACGAGCAGTACTTC.